One T cell receptor beta chain is described in this entry. Its target is unknown. This sample is drawn from a study of shared clonotypes between healthy human individuals. Overall study findings and caveats: Sorted-subset samples were not fully sequenced, rarefaction indicated.

TCRdb keeps only in-frame clones here, not all; method: immunoSEQ multiplex PCR. Of more than 2 million clones listed, less than 95% were seen once; the top ten hold about 1.1%. Naive CD8 populations comprised CD45RO-negative cells positively selected for CCR7, excluding terminally differentiated effector memory CD45RA+ cells. The CDR3 runs to 16 residues. CDR1 is SGHTA, CDR2 FQGNSA, per germline. V shed 1 base, J shed 2 bases, and the junction held 2 bases outside the gene matches. This clonotype originated in a man younger than 30 in good health. The chain is built from TRBV7-2 and TRBJ2-3, with TRBD2 matching over 11 bases. The sample taken for sequencing was naive CD8+ T cells sorted from blood. The CDR3 spells CASSLGTSGFTDTQYF. The CDR3 DNA follows: TGTGCCAGCAGCTTAGGGACTAGCGGGTTCACAGATACGCAGTATTTT.